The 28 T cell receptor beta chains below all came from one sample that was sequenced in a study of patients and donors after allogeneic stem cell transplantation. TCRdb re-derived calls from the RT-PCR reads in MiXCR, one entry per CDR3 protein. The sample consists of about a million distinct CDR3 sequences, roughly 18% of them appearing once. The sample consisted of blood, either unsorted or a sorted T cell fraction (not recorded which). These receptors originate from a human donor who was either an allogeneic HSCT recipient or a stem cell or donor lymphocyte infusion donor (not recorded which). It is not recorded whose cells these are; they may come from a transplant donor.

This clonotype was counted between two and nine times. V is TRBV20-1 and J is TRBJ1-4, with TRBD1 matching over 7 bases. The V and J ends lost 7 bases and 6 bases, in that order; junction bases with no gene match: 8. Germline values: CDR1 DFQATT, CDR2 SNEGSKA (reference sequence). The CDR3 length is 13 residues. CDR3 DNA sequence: TGCAGTGTTAACAGGGGAGCGGATGAAAAACTGTTTTTT. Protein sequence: CSVNRGADEKLFF.

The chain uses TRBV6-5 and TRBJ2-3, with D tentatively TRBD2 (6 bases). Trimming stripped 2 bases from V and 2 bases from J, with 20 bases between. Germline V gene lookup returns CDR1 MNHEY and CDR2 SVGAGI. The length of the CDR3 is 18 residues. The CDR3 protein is CASSYPSGGGELTDTQYF. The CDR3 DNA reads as TGTGCCAGCAGTTACCCCTCCGGGGGTGGGGAACTCACAGATACGCAGTATTTT.

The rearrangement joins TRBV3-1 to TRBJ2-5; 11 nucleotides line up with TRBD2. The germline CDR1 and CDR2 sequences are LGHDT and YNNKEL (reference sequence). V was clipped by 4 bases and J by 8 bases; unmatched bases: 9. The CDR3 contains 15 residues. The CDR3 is CASSPYPSGGRTQYF. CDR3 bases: TGTGCCAGCAGCCCATACCCTAGCGGGGGGAGAACCCAGTACTTC.

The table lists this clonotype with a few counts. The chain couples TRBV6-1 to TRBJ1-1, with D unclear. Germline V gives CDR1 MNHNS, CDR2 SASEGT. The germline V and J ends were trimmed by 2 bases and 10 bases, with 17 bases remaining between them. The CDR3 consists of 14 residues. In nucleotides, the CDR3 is TGTGCCAGCAGTGAATTACTCCACCGCACCCGAGCTTTCTTT. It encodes CASSELLHRTRAFF.

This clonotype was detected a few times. The CDR3 loop reads CASSVDGAYEQYF. Here the CDR3 DNA reads TGTGCCAGCAGCGTAGACGGGGCCTACGAGCAGTACTTC. The chain combines TRBV9 with TRBJ2-7; D is possibly TRBD2 (5 bases). The ends were cut back, 0 bases at V and 2 bases at J, with 6 bases in the middle. The germline CDR1 and CDR2 sequences are SGDLS and YYNGEE. This CDR3 has 13 amino acids. Full variable domain (rest looked up from reference TRBV9 and TRBJ2-7): DSGVTQTPKHLITATGQRVTLRCSPRSGDLSVYWYQQSLDQGLQFLIQYYNGEERAKGNILERFSAQQFPDLHSELNLSSLELGDSALYFCASSVDGAYEQYFGPGTRLTVT.

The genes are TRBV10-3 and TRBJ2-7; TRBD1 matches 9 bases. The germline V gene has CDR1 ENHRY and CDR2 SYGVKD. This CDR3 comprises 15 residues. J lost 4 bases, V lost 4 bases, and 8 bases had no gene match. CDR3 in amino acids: CAISGLRDRDYEQYF. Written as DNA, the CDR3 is TGTGCCATCAGTGGCCTCCGGGACAGGGATTACGAGCAGTACTTC.

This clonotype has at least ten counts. CDR3 nucleotide sequence: TGCGCCAGCAGCCCTAGACAGGGGTACGAGCAGTACTTC. This encodes CASSPRQGYEQYF. This chain links TRBV5-1 with TRBJ2-7; 8 nucleotides line up with TRBD1. The V and J ends lost 4 bases and 4 bases, in that order; junction bases with no gene match: 4. Germline CDR1 reads SGHRS; CDR2 reads YFSETQ. The CDR3 runs to 13 residues. The full variable domain, with the rest looked up from reference TRBV5-1 and TRBJ2-7, is KAGVTQTPRYLIKTRGQQVTLSCSPISGHRSVSWYQQTPGQGLQFLFEYFSETQRNKGNFPGRFSGRQFSNSRSEMNVSTLELGDSALYLCASSPRQGYEQYFGPGTRLTVT.

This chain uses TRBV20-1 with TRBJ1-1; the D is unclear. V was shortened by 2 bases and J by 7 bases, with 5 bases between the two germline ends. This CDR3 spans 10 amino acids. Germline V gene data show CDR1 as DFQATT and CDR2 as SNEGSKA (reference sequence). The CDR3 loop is CSARQIEAFF. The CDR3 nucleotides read TGCAGTGCTAGACAGATTGAAGCTTTCTTT.

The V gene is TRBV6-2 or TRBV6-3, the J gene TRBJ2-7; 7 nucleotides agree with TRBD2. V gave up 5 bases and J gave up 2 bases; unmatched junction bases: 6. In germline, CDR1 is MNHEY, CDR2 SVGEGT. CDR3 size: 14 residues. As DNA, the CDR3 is TGTGCCAGCAGTCCCTTCGGGGGGACCTACGAGCAGTACTTC. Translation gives CASSPFGGTYEQYF.

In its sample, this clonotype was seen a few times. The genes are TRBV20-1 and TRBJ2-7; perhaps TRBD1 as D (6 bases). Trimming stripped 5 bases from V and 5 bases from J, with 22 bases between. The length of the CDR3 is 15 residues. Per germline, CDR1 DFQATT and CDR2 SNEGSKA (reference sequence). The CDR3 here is CSAGASSTGWDEQYF. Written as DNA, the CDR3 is TGCAGTGCTGGGGCAAGCTCGACAGGTTGGGACGAGCAGTACTTC.

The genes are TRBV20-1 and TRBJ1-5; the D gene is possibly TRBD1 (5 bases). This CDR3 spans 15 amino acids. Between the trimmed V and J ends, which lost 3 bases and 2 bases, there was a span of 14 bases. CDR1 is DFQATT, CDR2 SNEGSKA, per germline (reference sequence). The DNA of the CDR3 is TGCAGTGCTAGGGGGCCCTGGGGGGGCAATCAGCCCCAGCATTTT. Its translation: CSARGPWGGNQPQHF.

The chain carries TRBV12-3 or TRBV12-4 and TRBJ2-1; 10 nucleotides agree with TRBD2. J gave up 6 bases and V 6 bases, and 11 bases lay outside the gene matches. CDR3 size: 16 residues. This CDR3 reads CASSLVSLAGANEQFF. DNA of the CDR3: TGTGCCAGCAGCCTCGTAAGCCTAGCGGGGGCCAATGAGCAGTTCTTC.

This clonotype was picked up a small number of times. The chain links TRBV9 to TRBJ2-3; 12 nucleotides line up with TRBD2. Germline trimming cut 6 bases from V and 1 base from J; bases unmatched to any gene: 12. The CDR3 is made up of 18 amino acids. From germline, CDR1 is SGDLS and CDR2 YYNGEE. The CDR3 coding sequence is TGTGCCAGCACCTCAACTAGCGGGGGGTTATTGGGCACAGATACGCAGTATTTT. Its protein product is CASTSTSGGLLGTDTQYF.

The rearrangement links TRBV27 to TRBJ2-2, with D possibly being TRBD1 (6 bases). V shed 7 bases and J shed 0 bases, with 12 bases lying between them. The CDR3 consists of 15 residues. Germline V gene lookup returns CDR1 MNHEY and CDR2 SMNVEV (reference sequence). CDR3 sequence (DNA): TGTGCCAGCACCGTGGGACATTCGAACACCGGGGAGCTGTTTTTT. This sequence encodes CASTVGHSNTGELFF.

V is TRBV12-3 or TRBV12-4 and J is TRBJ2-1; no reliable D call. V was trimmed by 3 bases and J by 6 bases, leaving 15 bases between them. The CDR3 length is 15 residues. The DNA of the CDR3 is TGTGCCAGCAGTTTCGGGCTATCGCTTGTCAATGAGCAGTTCTTC. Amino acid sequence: CASSFGLSLVNEQFF.

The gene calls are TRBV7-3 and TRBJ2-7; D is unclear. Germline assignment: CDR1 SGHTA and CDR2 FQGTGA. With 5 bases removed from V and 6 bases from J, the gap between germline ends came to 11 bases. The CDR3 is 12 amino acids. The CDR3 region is CASSPAAGEQYF. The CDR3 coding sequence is TGTGCCAGCAGCCCAGCTGCCGGCGAGCAGTACTTC.

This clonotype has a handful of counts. The CDR3: CASSARADVQYF. CDR3 sequence (DNA): TGTGCCAGCAGCGCCCGCGCGGATGTTCAGTACTTC. The chain couples TRBV11-2 to TRBJ2-4; D call uncertain. Trimming cost V 5 bases and J 11 bases, with 13 bases left between them. The length of the CDR3 is 12 residues. Germline assignment: CDR1 SGHAT and CDR2 FQNNGV.

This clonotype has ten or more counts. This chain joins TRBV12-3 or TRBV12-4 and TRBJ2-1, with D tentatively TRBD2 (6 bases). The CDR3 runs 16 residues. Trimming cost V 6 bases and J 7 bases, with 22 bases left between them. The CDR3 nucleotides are TGTGCCAGCAGCCCCGCGCGAGGCGGGGTGGGAAATGAGCAGTTCTTC. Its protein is CASSPARGGVGNEQFF.

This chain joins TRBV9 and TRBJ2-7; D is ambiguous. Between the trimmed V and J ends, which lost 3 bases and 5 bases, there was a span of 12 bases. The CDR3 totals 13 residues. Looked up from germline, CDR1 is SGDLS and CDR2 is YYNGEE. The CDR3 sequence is CASSEAPRDEQYF. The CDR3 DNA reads TGTGCCAGCAGCGAGGCACCTCGGGACGAGCAGTACTTC.

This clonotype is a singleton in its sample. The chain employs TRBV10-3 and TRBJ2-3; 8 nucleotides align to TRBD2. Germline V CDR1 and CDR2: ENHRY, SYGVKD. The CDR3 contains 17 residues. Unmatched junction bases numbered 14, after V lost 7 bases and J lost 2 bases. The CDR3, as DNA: TGTGCCATCAAAGGTGCTGGCTCGGGAGGGCCCACAGATACGCAGTATTTT. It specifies CAIKGAGSGGPTDTQYF.

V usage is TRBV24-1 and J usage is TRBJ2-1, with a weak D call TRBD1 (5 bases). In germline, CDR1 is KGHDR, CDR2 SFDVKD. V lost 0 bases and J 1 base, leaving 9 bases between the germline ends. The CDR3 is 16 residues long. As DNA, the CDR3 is TGTGCCACCAGTGATTTGGGGGCAGAGTCCTACAATGAGCAGTTCTTC. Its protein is CATSDLGAESYNEQFF.

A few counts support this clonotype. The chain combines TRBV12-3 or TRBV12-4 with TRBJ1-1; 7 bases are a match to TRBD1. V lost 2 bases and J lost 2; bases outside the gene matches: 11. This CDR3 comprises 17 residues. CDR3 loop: CASSLRGRLVRNTEAFF. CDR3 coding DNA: TGTGCCAGCAGTTTAAGGGGGCGCTTGGTCAGAAACACTGAAGCTTTCTTT.

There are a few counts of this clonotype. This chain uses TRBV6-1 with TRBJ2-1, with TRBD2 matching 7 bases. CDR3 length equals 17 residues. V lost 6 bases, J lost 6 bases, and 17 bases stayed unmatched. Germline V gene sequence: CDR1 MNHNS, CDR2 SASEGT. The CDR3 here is CASSHGGRGGSSNEQFF. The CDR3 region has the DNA TGTGCCAGCAGCCACGGAGGGAGGGGCGGAAGCTCCAATGAGCAGTTCTTC.

The CDR3 is CASSPQGGDQPQHF. The CDR3 nucleotides read TGTGCCAGCTCACCACAGGGGGGAGATCAGCCCCAGCATTTT. The V call is TRBV18, the J call TRBJ1-5, with D perhaps matching TRBD1 (6 bases). Germline loops: CDR1 KGHSH, CDR2 LQKENI. The CDR3 length is 14 residues. V was cut by 1 base and J by 5 bases, with 9 bases left in between.

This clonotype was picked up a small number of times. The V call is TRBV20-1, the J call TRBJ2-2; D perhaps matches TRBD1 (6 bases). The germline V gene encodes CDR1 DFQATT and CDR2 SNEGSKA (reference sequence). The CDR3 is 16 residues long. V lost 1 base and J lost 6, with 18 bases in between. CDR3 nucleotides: TGCAGTGCTAGAGGGCCAGGGCAGGGGAAGGCCGGGGAGCTGTTTTTT. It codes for CSARGPGQGKAGELFF.

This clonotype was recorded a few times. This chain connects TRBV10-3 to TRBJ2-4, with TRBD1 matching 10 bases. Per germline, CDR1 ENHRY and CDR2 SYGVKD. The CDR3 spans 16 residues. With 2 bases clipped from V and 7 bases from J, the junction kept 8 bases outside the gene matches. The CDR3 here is CAISEDRGLIANIQYF. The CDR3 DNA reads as TGTGCCATCAGTGAGGACAGGGGGCTGATTGCCAACATTCAGTACTTC.

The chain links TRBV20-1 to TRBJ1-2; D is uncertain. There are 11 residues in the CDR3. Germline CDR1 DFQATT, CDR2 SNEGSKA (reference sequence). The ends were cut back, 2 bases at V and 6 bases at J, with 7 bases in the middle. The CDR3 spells CSARSGNGYTF. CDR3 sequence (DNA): TGCAGTGCTAGATCCGGGAATGGCTACACCTTC.

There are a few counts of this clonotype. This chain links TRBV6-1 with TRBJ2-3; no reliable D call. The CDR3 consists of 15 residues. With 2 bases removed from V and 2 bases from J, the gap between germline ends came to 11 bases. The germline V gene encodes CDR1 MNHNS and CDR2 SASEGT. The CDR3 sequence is CASSENGFDTDTQYF. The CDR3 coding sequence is TGTGCCAGCAGTGAAAATGGGTTTGACACAGATACGCAGTATTTT.